This T cell receptor beta chain was identified in a study of T cells in Graves' hyperthyroidism and ophthalmopathy. Amplification of TCR beta CDR3 regions was performed using RNA transcripts as template. HTBI primers were used for first-round RT-PCR of the TCR CDR3. TCRdb reanalysed the multiplex PCR reads using MiXCR and keeps one entry per CDR3 protein. Among about 340,000 distinct CDR3 sequences listed, 21% were seen once. As to this clonotype: Its specificity is not known.

Germline-derived CDR1 and CDR2 are SGHTA and FQGNSA. Trimming cost V 1 base and J 7 bases, with 11 bases left between them. The CDR3 is made up of 14 amino acids. Study findings and constraints: Researchers found most expanded thyroid clonotypes above 0.001 in blood as well.

The TCR was taken from a woman aged 45-60 years with Graves' hyperthyroidism. The J gene is TRBJ2-1, the V gene TRBV7-2; D is ambiguous. Sequencing was carried out using blood. The CDR3 nucleotides are TGTGCCAGCAGCTTAGAGACCACCTCAAATGAGCAGTTCTTC. Encoded protein: CASSLETTSNEQFF.